These T cell receptor beta chains were read from a single sample in a study of vaccination and CD4 T cells after COVID-19. MiXCR was run by TCRdb on the PCR reads, yielding one entry per CDR3 protein. The sample contains approximately 4,100 distinct CDR3 sequences, approximately 16% of which appear only once. Antigen specificity for these receptors is unknown. The specimen was CD4+ T cells from blood, cultured in vitro. These receptors all stem from a human donor who had recovered from COVID-19. Both conserved end residues are part of each CDR3. The D gene is left open where the match is weak. Some rows have no size entry. The others give once, few or many, or a class for an expanded clone.

abundance	j_gene	d_gene	v_gene	CDR3aa	CDR3nt
-	TRBJ2-5	TRBD2	TRBV5-1	CASSKYSGGNQETQYF	TGCGCCAGCAGCAAGTATAGCGGGGGGAACCAAGAGACCCAGTACTTC
few	TRBJ1-1	TRBD1	TRBV5-4	CATALTGGPSTEAFF	TGTGCCACCGCACTCACAGGGGGCCCGAGCACTGAAGCTTTCTTT
-	TRBJ1-6	TRBD1	TRBV5-1	CASSFNFLGMTGGNSPLHF	TGCGCCAGCAGCTTTAATTTTTTGGGGATGACAGGGGGTAATTCACCCCTCCACTTT
few	TRBJ2-3	TRBD2	TRBV20-1	CSAKGLSGGAGTDTQYF	TGCAGTGCTAAAGGGCTTAGCGGGGGGGCGGGCACAGATACGCAGTATTTT
-	TRBJ2-7	TRBD1	TRBV19	CASSIRDRAYEQYF	TGTGCCAGTAGTATACGGGACAGAGCCTACGAGCAGTACTTC
medium-sized	TRBJ2-2	-	TRBV11-2	CASSSPLATGNTGELFF	TGTGCCAGCAGCTCGCCTTTGGCAACGGGAAACACCGGGGAGCTGTTTTTT
few	TRBJ2-3	TRBD2	TRBV2	CASKRLAGTDTQYF	TGTGCCAGCAAAAGACTAGCGGGCACAGATACGCAGTATTTT
once	TRBJ2-1	TRBD1	TRBV5-3	CASSWDSQLEQFF	TGTGCCAGCAGTTGGGACAGCCAGTTAGAGCAGTTCTTC
few	TRBJ1-1	TRBD1	TRBV19	CASSEGAKVRTEAFF	TGTGCCAGTAGTGAGGGGGCCAAAGTCAGGACTGAAGCTTTCTTT
few	TRBJ2-1	-	TRBV7-3	CASSLSADNEQFF	TGTGCCAGCAGCTTATCGGCGGACAATGAGCAGTTCTTC
medium-sized	TRBJ1-1	-	TRBV30	CAWSPGHGWGAFF	TGTGCCTGGAGTCCGGGACACGGTTGGGGAGCTTTCTTT
medium-sized	TRBJ1-5	-	TRBV21-1	CASSKAGGVRQPQHF	TGTGCCAGCAGCAAAGCCGGGGGGGTCCGTCAGCCCCAGCATTTT
few	TRBJ2-1	TRBD2	TRBV27	CASNHGTSYREQFF	TGTGCCAGCAACCACGGGACTAGCTATAGGGAGCAGTTCTTC
few	TRBJ1-1	TRBD1	TRBV5-1	CASSLESRGMNTEAFF	TGCGCCAGCAGCTTGGAGTCCAGGGGGATGAACACTGAAGCTTTCTTT
-	TRBJ1-2	-	TRBV2	CASSDRMGYGYTF	TGTGCCAGCAGTGACAGAATGGGCTATGGCTACACCTTC
large	TRBJ1-1	-	TRBV29-1	CSVGGYGGEAFF	TGCAGCGTTGGAGGTTATGGGGGTGAAGCTTTCTTT
-	TRBJ1-2	-	TRBV12-3/TRBV12-4	CASSFLDRVYGYTF	TGTGCCAGCAGTTTTTTGGACAGAGTATATGGCTACACCTTC
medium-sized	TRBJ2-3	-	TRBV7-3	CASSPLGVLSDTQYF	TGTGCCAGCAGCCCCCTAGGGGTGCTATCAGATACGCAGTATTTT
medium-sized	TRBJ2-2	-	TRBV6-1	CASSVGMGAGELFF	TGTGCCAGCAGTGTGGGCATGGGGGCCGGGGAGCTGTTTTTT
few	TRBJ2-7	TRBD2	TRBV2	CASTRDGGGEQYF	TGTGCCAGCACCCGGGACGGGGGGGGCGAGCAGTACTTC
large	TRBJ2-3	TRBD2	TRBV25-1	CASSGTSGLDTQYF	TGTGCCAGCAGTGGGACTAGCGGGCTGGATACGCAGTATTTT
-	TRBJ1-2	-	TRBV12-3/TRBV12-4	CASSGGGAHTF	TGTGCCAGCAGCGGTGGGGGGGCGCACACCTTC
few	TRBJ2-2	TRBD1	TRBV18	CASSPRQGSNTGELFF	TGTGCCAGCTCACCGCGACAGGGGTCGAACACCGGGGAGCTGTTTTTT
few	TRBJ2-1	TRBD2	TRBV30	CAWSKGRGAYNEQFF	TGTGCCTGGAGTAAAGGGCGGGGGGCCTACAATGAGCAGTTCTTC
few	TRBJ2-7	-	TRBV30	CAWGDPLEQYF	TGTGCCTGGGGGGACCCGTTAGAGCAGTACTTC
few	TRBJ1-5	-	TRBV2	CASSGQKSNQPQHF	TGTGCCAGCAGTGGTCAGAAGAGCAATCAGCCCCAGCATTTT
few	TRBJ1-1	-	TRBV20-1	CSARFPGAWAEAFF	TGCAGTGCTAGATTCCCGGGGGCCTGGGCTGAAGCTTTCTTT
-	TRBJ1-5	TRBD1	TRBV19	CASKTGAGGRNQPQHF	TGTGCCAGTAAAACCGGGGCAGGGGGGCGCAATCAGCCCCAGCATTTT
-	TRBJ1-2	TRBD1	TRBV18	CASSPLDRGEVVSYTF	TGTGCCAGCTCACCACTGGACAGGGGAGAGGTTGTTAGCTACACCTTC
few	TRBJ2-6	-	TRBV20-1	CSARRSRPSGANVLTF	TGCAGTGCTAGACGCAGTCGACCCTCTGGGGCCAACGTCCTGACTTTC
-	TRBJ2-5	TRBD1	TRBV20-1	CSASVTTGGETQYF	TGCAGTGCTAGTGTGACGACAGGGGGAGAGACCCAGTACTTC
medium-sized	TRBJ2-3	TRBD2	TRBV20-1	CSALGSGGVTDTQYF	TGCAGTGCCCTGGGTAGCGGGGGGGTCACAGATACGCAGTATTTT
few	TRBJ1-2	-	TRBV2	CASSEATVGSGYTF	TGTGCCAGCAGTGAAGCGACGGTGGGTTCGGGCTACACCTTC
-	TRBJ2-2	-	TRBV5-1	CASSPQGTGELFF	TGCGCCAGCAGCCCACAGGGAACCGGGGAGCTGTTTTTT
few	TRBJ1-1	-	TRBV2	CASNRGSVTEAFF	TGTGCCAGCAATAGGGGATCAGTCACTGAAGCTTTCTTT
-	TRBJ1-4	TRBD1	TRBV12-5	CASGLGTGRNEKLFF	TGTGCTAGTGGTTTGGGGACAGGACGCAATGAAAAACTGTTTTTT
-	TRBJ2-2	-	TRBV10-3	CAISDKAGTGELFF	TGTGCCATCAGTGATAAGGCTGGCACCGGGGAGCTGTTTTTT
few	TRBJ1-3	-	TRBV20-1	CGVEGFSGNTIYF	TGCGGAGTGGAGGGTTTCTCTGGAAACACCATATATTTT
medium-sized	TRBJ2-3	-	TRBV20-1	CSAREAGAKGNTQYF	TGCAGTGCTAGAGAGGCAGGGGCCAAAGGGAATACGCAGTATTTT
-	TRBJ2-1	-	TRBV20-1	CSARTAGGSRFF	TGCAGTGCTAGAACTGCTGGGGGAAGTCGGTTCTTC
-	TRBJ1-2	TRBD1	TRBV12-3/TRBV12-4	CASSLRTGGNYGYTF	TGTGCCAGCAGTTTAAGGACAGGGGGTAACTATGGCTACACCTTC
-	TRBJ2-3	TRBD2	TRBV6-1	CASKRLAGGPDTQYF	TGTGCCAGCAAGAGACTAGCGGGGGGTCCAGATACGCAGTATTTT
few	TRBJ1-1	TRBD1	TRBV6-1	CASSGPGTATNTEAFF	TGTGCCAGCAGTGGGCCTGGGACAGCAACAAACACTGAAGCTTTCTTT
-	TRBJ2-5	TRBD2	TRBV11-2	CASSLQRGTGTQYF	TGTGCCAGCAGCTTACAGCGGGGGACGGGGACCCAGTACTTC
few	TRBJ1-4	TRBD1	TRBV4-1	CASSQDLGTGGIVGEKLFF	TGCGCCAGCAGCCAAGATCTTGGGACAGGGGGCATTGTGGGTGAAAAACTGTTTTTT
few	TRBJ2-7	TRBD2	TRBV2	CASRGLASYEQYF	TGTGCCAGCAGGGGACTAGCTTCCTACGAGCAGTACTTC
medium-sized	TRBJ2-2	-	TRBV7-3	CASSSFPGARHGELFF	TGTGCCAGCAGCTCATTCCCGGGAGCAAGGCACGGGGAGCTGTTTTTT
medium-sized	TRBJ1-3	-	TRBV21-1	CASRQPTVSGNTIYF	TGTGCCAGCAGACAGCCGACAGTCTCTGGAAACACCATATATTTT
-	TRBJ1-6	-	TRBV12-2	CASRFTSGPLHF	TGTGCAAGTCGCTTTACCAGTGGACCCCTCCACTTT
few	TRBJ2-3	-	TRBV9	CASSVAWQMTQYF	TGTGCCAGCAGCGTAGCCTGGCAGATGACGCAGTATTTT
-	TRBJ2-7	TRBD1	TRBV6-1	CASRGTGRYEQYF	TGTGCCAGCAGGGGGACAGGGCGGTACGAGCAGTACTTC
medium-sized	TRBJ2-7	-	TRBV2	CASSAESLFPYEQYF	TGTGCCAGCAGTGCTGAGAGTTTGTTCCCCTACGAGCAGTACTTC
medium-sized	TRBJ1-2	TRBD1	TRBV27	CASSFALTGGYGYTF	TGTGCCAGCAGCTTCGCCCTGACAGGGGGGTATGGCTACACCTTC
-	TRBJ2-1	-	TRBV5-1	CASRSSSDLMGYEQFF	TGCGCCAGCAGGTCGAGTAGCGACCTCATGGGATATGAGCAGTTCTTC
few	TRBJ1-2	TRBD1	TRBV12-3/TRBV12-4	CASSYQGAIDGYTF	TGTGCCAGCAGTTATCAGGGGGCGATTGATGGCTACACCTTC
few	TRBJ2-1	TRBD2	TRBV15	CATSRDGLAGGLNNEQFF	TGTGCCACCAGCAGAGATGGACTAGCGGGGGGGCTGAACAATGAGCAGTTCTTC
few	TRBJ1-2	-	TRBV12-3/TRBV12-4	CASSLESWGGYTF	TGTGCCAGCAGTTTAGAGTCTTGGGGGGGCTACACCTTC
few	TRBJ2-3	-	TRBV12-3/TRBV12-4	CASSLGVSSTDTQYF	TGTGCCAGCAGTTTAGGGGTGTCCAGCACAGATACGCAGTATTTT